This T cell receptor (beta chain) derives from a study of control samples from healthy donors and cancer patients. Per germline, CDR1 SEHNR and CDR2 FQNEAQ (reference sequence). With 4 bases removed from V and 3 bases from J, the gap between germline ends came to 10 bases. The CDR3 extends over 14 amino acids. The method was immunoSEQ multiplex PCR; TCRdb's version includes in-frame clones alone and lacks a portion of them. The sample lists some 2,800 clones; more than 65% were seen once. The chain couples TRBV7-9 to TRBJ1-3; the D is unclear. The source of this sequence is a male donor with melanoma. Sequenced input: formalin-fixed, paraffin-embedded tissue. The DNA for the CDR3 is TGTGCCAGCAGCTCCCGGACGTTTGGAAACACCATATATTTT. Protein: CASSSRTFGNTIYF.